The rows below give T cell receptor beta chains drawn from one sample of a study of beta chain features in type 1 diabetes. Profiling relied on immunoSEQ multiplex PCR, and the TCRdb table lists in-frame clones only, not all of them. Among 300,000 to 350,000 clones listed, 8% were seen once. Sequenced sample: central memory CD4+ T cells from blood. The source of these receptors is a woman under 30 in good health. Each CDR3 is given with its conserved first and last residue. The order of the fields is V gene, clone size, D gene, J gene, CDR3 DNA, CDR3 protein. A D gene is named only where the DNA matches it firmly. Clone size is not always given. Where it is, it says once, few, many or a class for expanded clones.

>TRBV5-6|NA|TRBD2|TRBJ2-1
TGTGCCAGCAGCTTGGGGACTAGCGGTACTTACAATGAGCAGTTCTTC
CASSLGTSGTYNEQFF
>TRBV6-6|few|NA|TRBJ1-1
TGTGCCAGCAAGGGCCATATAGGTACTGAAGCTTTCTTT
CASKGHIGTEAFF
>TRBV29-1|NA|TRBD1|TRBJ2-7
TGCAGCGTGACGGACAGGGCTCACGAGCAGTACTTC
CSVTDRAHEQYF
>TRBV4-2|few|NA|TRBJ1-1
TGTGCCAGCAGCCAAGTCAACAGCCAGAACACTGAAGCTTTCTTT
CASSQVNSQNTEAFF
>TRBV21-1|few|NA|TRBJ2-7
TGTGCCAGCAGCAAAGGACAGGGCCACTACGAGCAGTACTTC
CASSKGQGHYEQYF
>TRBV7-9|NA|TRBD1|TRBJ2-1
TGTGCCAGCAGCCTAGGGACAGGCTCCTACAATGAGCAGTTCTTC
CASSLGTGSYNEQFF
>TRBV2|many|NA|TRBJ2-5
TGTGCCAGCAGTGTGCGTCGTAACCAAGAGACCCAGTACTTC
CASSVRRNQETQYF
>TRBV7-8|NA|NA|TRBJ1-5
TGTGCCAGCAGCCCCAGCGGGAGAACTCAGCCCCAGCATTTT
CASSPSGRTQPQHF
>TRBV18|few|TRBD1|TRBJ1-1
TGTGCCAGCTCACCGAGCCTTGCCTACTACAGGGGATTCACTGAAGCTTTCTTT
CASSPSLAYYRGFTEAFF
>TRBV4-2|NA|NA|TRBJ1-4
TGTGCCAGCAGCCAAGAAAGACGGTTTAATGAAAAACTGTTTTTT
CASSQERRFNEKLFF
>TRBV10-3|many|TRBD1|TRBJ2-1
TGTGCCATCAGTTGGGACAGTGGGGTCTCCTACAATGAGCAGTTCTTC
CAISWDSGVSYNEQFF
>TRBV7-9|NA|NA|TRBJ2-5
TGTGCCAGCAGCTTAGTGGGGGCGGATCCCCAGTACTTC
CASSLVGADPQYF
>TRBV5-5|NA|TRBD2|TRBJ2-7
TGTGCCAGCAGCCGGAATCTAGCGGCTGCCGAGCAGTACTTC
CASSRNLAAAEQYF
>TRBV21-1|many|NA|TRBJ2-1
TGTGCCAGCAACGTAAGGGAGATCAATGAGCAGTTCTTC
CASNVREINEQFF
>TRBV6-5|few|NA|TRBJ1-1
TGTGCCAGCAGTTCCACGGGGGGTACTGAAGCTTTCTTT
CASSSTGGTEAFF
>TRBV7-2|few|NA|TRBJ2-2
TGTGCCAGCAGCTTTTCGGGGTTTCCCGGGGAGCTGTTTTTT
CASSFSGFPGELFF
>TRBV11-3|few|NA|TRBJ2-1
TGTGCCAGCAGCTTAGATCAGTACAATGAGCAGTTCTTC
CASSLDQYNEQFF
>TRBV10-3|NA|NA|TRBJ1-1
NA
CAISDFRGIEAFF
>TRBV5-1|NA|TRBD1|TRBJ1-3
TGCGCCAGCAGCTTGGGGACAGGGGCTGGAAACACCATATATTTT
CASSLGTGAGNTIYF
>TRBV19|few|TRBD1|TRBJ1-1
TGTGCCAGTAGTAGTTGGACAGGGTTAGGTGAAGCTTTCTTT
CASSSWTGLGEAFF
>TRBV11-3|few|NA|TRBJ2-3
TGTGCCAGCAGCCCGGGGTCCCGTACAGATACGCAGTATTTT
CASSPGSRTDTQYF
>TRBV4-3|many|NA|TRBJ2-1
TGCGCCAGCAGCCATGCCGGCACTGAGCAGTTCTTC
CASSHAGTEQFF
>TRBV4-2|few|NA|TRBJ2-7
TGTGCCAGCAGCCAAGAAGACCGGACTACCTACGAGCAGTACTTC
CASSQEDRTTYEQYF
>TRBV9|NA|NA|TRBJ2-4
TGTGCCAGCAGCGTAGATGAAACAGGGTACATTCAGTACTTC
CASSVDETGYIQYF
>TRBV19|NA|TRBD1|TRBJ2-7
TGTGCCAGTAGGAAGACAGGGGGCTGGGCCTACGAGCAGTACTTC
CASRKTGGWAYEQYF
>TRBV7-2|few|TRBD1|TRBJ1-5
TGTGCCAGCAGCTTATTTGGACAGGGTGGCCAGCCCCAGCATTTT
CASSLFGQGGQPQHF
>TRBV11-2|few|TRBD2|TRBJ2-4
TGTGCCAGCACAACAGAGCGGGAGGGGAACATTCAGTACTTC
CASTTEREGNIQYF
>TRBV4-2|NA|NA|TRBJ2-7
TGTGCCAGCAGCCAAGATCGGGGGTTGGAGCAGTACTTC
CASSQDRGLEQYF
>TRBV5-6|many|NA|TRBJ2-4
TGTGCCAGCAGCCCCAACGGCGGCATCTTACTAGCCAAAAACATTCAGTACTTC
CASSPNGGILLAKNIQYF
>TRBV19|few|NA|TRBJ1-5
TGTGCCAGTAGTCCCGGACTAATTCGGCGGCTAGGTCAGCCCCAGCATTTT
CASSPGLIRRLGQPQHF
>TRBV29-1|NA|TRBD2|TRBJ2-3
TGCAGCGTTGATTGGGCGCGAGGGACTAGCGGGAGCACAGATACGCAGTATTTT
CSVDWARGTSGSTDTQYF
>TRBV19|NA|NA|TRBJ2-2
TGTGCCAGTAGATCGATAGGGGACACCGGGGAGCTGTTTTTT
CASRSIGDTGELFF
>TRBV5-5|NA|TRBD1|TRBJ2-3
TGTGCCAGCAGCTGGGACAGGGAAGATACGCAGTATTTT
CASSWDREDTQYF